The T cell receptor beta chain described here comes from a study of T cell repertoires in cytomegalovirus infection. V was cut by 1 base and J by 4 bases, with 11 bases left in between. Germline CDR1 and CDR2: MDHEN and SYDVKM. CDR3 length equals 15 residues. TCRdb passed the reads through MiXCR, listing each CDR3 protein once. Among more than 300,000 distinct CDR3 sequences, 34% were seen once, and the ten largest hold roughly 14%. Remarks on this clonotype: Its cognate antigen is unknown.

The sample was cultured PBMCs, taken from culture after CMV antigen stimulation. V is TRBV28 and J is TRBJ2-1; no reliable D call. This sequence originates from a human donor in good health (CMV status not recorded). Some clones in this sample may be carry-over from other donors' samples. The DNA of the CDR3 is TGTGCCAGCAGTTTATTGGGTACCGCTTACAATGAGCAGTTCTTC. Translated, it gives CASSLLGTAYNEQFF.